The 7 T cell receptor beta chains below come from one sample, sequenced in a study of T cell responses to AZD1222 COVID-19 vaccine. Sequencing was performed with immunoSEQ multiplex PCR; in TCRdb, only in-frame clones are kept and a portion is missing. The sample lists 150,000 to 200,000 clones, around nine tenths occurring once. Specimen: peripheral blood, collected on day 0 of AZD1222 vaccination. The receptors here all came from an adult in good health.

This chain uses TRBV15 with TRBJ1-5; D is undetermined. CDR1 LNHNV and CDR2 YYDKDF come from the germline V gene (reference sequence). CDR3 size: 14 residues. Trimming shortened V by 0 bases and J by 3 bases, and 6 bases separated the two germline ends. CDR3 nucleotides: TGTGCCACCAGCAGAGATTTAACCAATCAGCCCCAGCATTTT. Its protein product is CATSRDLTNQPQHF.

The chain uses TRBV7-3 and TRBJ1-1, with 8 positions matching TRBD1. The CDR3 length is 13 residues. The ends lost 2 bases at V and 8 bases at J; junction bases unmatched: 4. Germline assignment: CDR1 SGHTA and CDR2 FQGTGA. The CDR3: CASSLAGGFEAFF. The CDR3 DNA is TGTGCCAGCAGCTTAGCAGGGGGCTTCGAAGCTTTCTTT.

To note about this clone: This same CDR3 is encoded by further DNA sequences in the sample. The chain is built from TRBV9 and TRBJ2-1, with TRBD2 matching over 8 bases. Per germline, CDR1 SGDLS and CDR2 YYNGEE. Unmatched junction bases numbered 2, after V lost 0 bases and J lost 3 bases. This CDR3 has 15 residues. CDR3 region: CASSVGTSGYNEQFF. In DNA form, the CDR3 reads TGTGCCAGCAGCGTAGGAACTAGCGGCTACAATGAGCAGTTCTTC.

V gene TRBV11-2 combines with J gene TRBJ1-3; D unclear. V was trimmed by 2 bases and J by 4 bases, leaving 3 bases between them. The CDR3 totals 12 residues. CDR1 and CDR2 (germline): SGHAT, FQNNGV. CDR3 sequence: CASSLQGNTIYF. CDR3 bases: TGTGCCAGCAGCTTACAGGGAAACACCATATATTTT.

The J gene is TRBJ2-1, the V gene TRBV28; TRBD2 matches 13 bases. CDR1 and CDR2 from the germline V gene are MDHEN and SYDVKM. The CDR3 loop spans 15 amino acids. V dropped 4 bases and J dropped 5; count of bases not matched to a gene: 2. This chain's CDR3 is CASSSGLAGNNEQFF. Here the CDR3 DNA reads TGTGCCAGCAGTTCGGGACTAGCGGGAAACAATGAGCAGTTCTTC.

This clone came up a few times. The genes are TRBV25-1 and TRBJ1-2, with a tentative D call TRBD1 (5 bases). The germline gives CDR1 MGHDK, CDR2 SYGVNS. The CDR3 sequence is 17 residues long. The V end was cut by 1 base, the J end by 4 bases, with 19 bases between. In DNA form, the CDR3 reads TGTGCCAGCAGTGAATGGATCTCCGGGGGGGGAAGCTATGGCTACACCTTC. Its translation: CASSEWISGGGSYGYTF.

This chain uses TRBV2 with TRBJ2-7; the D gene could be TRBD1 or TRBD2 (5 bases each). Trimming shortened V by 5 bases and J by 6 bases, and 20 bases separated the two germline ends. From germline, CDR1 is SNHLY and CDR2 FYNNEI. The CDR3 is 15 amino acids. In nucleotides, the CDR3 is TGTGCCAGCAGTTATCGGGACCTCCGAAGGGGCGAGCAGTACGTC. Amino acids: CASSYRDLRRGEQYV.